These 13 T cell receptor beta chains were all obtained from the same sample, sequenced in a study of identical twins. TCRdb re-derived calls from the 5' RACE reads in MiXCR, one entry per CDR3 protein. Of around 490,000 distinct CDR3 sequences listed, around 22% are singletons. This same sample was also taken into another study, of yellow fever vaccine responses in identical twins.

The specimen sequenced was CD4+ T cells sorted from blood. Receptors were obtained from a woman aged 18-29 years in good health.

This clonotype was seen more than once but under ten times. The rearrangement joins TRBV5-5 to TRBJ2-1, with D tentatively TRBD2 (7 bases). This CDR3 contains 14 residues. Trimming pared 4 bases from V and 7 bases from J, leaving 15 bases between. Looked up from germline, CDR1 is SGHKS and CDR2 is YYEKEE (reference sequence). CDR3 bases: TGTGCCAGCAGCCCGGGGGGCACTGGAAATGAGCAGTTCTTC. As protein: CASSPGGTGNEQFF.

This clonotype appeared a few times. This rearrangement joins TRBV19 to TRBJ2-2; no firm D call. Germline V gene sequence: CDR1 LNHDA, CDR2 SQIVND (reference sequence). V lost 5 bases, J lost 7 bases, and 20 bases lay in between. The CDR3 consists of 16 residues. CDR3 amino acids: CASSPVASGFHGELFF. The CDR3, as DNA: TGTGCCAGTAGTCCCGTCGCCTCCGGGTTCCACGGGGAGCTGTTTTTT.

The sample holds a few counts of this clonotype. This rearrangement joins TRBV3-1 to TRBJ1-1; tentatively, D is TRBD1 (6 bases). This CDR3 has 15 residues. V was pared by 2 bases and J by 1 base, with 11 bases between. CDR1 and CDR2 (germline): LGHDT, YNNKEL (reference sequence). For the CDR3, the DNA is TGTGCCAGCAGCCAACCAGGGGTCGCGAACACTGAAGCTTTCTTT. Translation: CASSQPGVANTEAFF.

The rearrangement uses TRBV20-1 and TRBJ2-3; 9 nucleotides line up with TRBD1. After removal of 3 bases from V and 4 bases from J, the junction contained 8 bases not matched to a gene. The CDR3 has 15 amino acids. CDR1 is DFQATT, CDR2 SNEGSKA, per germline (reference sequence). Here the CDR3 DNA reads TGCAGTGCTAGGATCCGGACAGGGGAGGCAGATACGCAGTATTTT. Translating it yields CSARIRTGEADTQYF.

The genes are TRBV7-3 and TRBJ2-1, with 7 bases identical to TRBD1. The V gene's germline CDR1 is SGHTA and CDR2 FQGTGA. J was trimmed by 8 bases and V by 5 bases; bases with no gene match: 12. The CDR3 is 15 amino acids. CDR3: CASSSSRGYNDEQFF. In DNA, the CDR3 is TGTGCCAGCAGCAGTAGCAGGGGGTATAATGATGAGCAGTTCTTC.

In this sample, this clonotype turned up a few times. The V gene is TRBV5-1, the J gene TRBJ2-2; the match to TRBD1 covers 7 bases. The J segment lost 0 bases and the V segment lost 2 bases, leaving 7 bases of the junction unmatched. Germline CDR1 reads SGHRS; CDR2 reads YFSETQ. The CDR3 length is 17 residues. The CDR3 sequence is CASSFRTGTANTGELFF. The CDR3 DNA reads TGCGCCAGCAGCTTCCGAACCGGGACAGCGAACACCGGGGAGCTGTTTTTT. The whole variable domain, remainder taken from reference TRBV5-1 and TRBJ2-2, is KAGVTQTPRYLIKTRGQQVTLSCSPISGHRSVSWYQQTPGQGLQFLFEYFSETQRNKGNFPGRFSGRQFSNSRSEMNVSTLELGDSALYLCASSFRTGTANTGELFFGEGSRLTVL.

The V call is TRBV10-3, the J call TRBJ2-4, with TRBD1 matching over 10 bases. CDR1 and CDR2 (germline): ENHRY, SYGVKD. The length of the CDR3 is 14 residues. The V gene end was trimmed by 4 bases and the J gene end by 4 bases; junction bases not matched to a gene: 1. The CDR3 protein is CAISAGQGKNIQYF. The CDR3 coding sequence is TGTGCCATCAGTGCGGGACAGGGGAAAAACATTCAGTACTTC.

The CDR3 nucleotides read TGTGCCAGCAGCCAAGAGGGACTAGCGGGGACCTACGAGCAGTACTTC. Residues: CASSQEGLAGTYEQYF. The rearrangement uses TRBV3-1 and TRBJ2-7; 13 bases are shared with TRBD2. This CDR3 is 16 amino acids long. Germline V gene lookup returns CDR1 LGHDT and CDR2 YNNKEL (reference sequence). J gave up 2 bases and V 0 bases, and 1 base lay outside the gene matches.

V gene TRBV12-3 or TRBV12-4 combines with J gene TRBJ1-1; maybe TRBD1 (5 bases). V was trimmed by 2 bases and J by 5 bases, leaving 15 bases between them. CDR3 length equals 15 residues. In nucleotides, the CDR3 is TGTGCCAGCAGTTTACGGTCCAGGGTCTGGACTGAAGCTTTCTTT. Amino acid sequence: CASSLRSRVWTEAFF.

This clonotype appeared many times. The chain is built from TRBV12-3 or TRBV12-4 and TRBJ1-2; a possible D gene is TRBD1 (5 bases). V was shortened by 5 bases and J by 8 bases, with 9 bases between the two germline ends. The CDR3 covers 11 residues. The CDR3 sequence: CASSGGIGYTF. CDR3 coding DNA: TGTGCCAGCAGTGGGGGGATCGGCTACACCTTC.

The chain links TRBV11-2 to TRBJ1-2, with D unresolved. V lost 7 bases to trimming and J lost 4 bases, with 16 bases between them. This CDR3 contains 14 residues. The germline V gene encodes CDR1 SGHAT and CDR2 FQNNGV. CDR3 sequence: CASTQTATAYGYTF. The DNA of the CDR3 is TGTGCCAGCACCCAGACCGCAACTGCCTATGGCTACACCTTC.

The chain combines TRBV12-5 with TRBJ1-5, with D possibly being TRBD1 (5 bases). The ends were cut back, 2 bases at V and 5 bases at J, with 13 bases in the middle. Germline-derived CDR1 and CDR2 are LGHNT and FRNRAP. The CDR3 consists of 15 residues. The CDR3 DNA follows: TGTGCTAGTGGTTTGTCCCAGGGAGGGGATCAGCCCCAGCATTTT. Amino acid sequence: CASGLSQGGDQPQHF.

The CDR3 loop reads CASSPLVHPTDTQYF. The CDR3 nucleotides read TGTGCCAGCAGCCCTTTAGTTCACCCCACAGATACGCAGTATTTT. The rearrangement links TRBV7-9 to TRBJ2-3; D is ambiguous. V lost 5 bases, J lost 2 bases, and 14 bases lay in between. Germline CDR1 and CDR2: SEHNR and FQNEAQ (reference sequence). The CDR3 runs 15 residues.